This T cell receptor (beta chain) was sequenced for a study of shared T cell receptors in the human thymus. Assay: immunoSEQ multiplex PCR; the TCRdb copy retains only in-frame clones and omits some. Of 640,000 or so clones in the sample, 80% to 90% were seen once. There are 15 residues in the CDR3. V was clipped by 2 bases and J by 4 bases, with 12 bases between them. Germline CDR1 SGHVS, CDR2 FQNEAQ. A further study also used this sample, focusing on human thymus T cells. As that report states: Those donating were healthy Finnish infants in corrective surgery for congenital heart defects. The source of the thymus tissue was resections taken during corrective heart surgery.

This chain uses TRBV7-8 with TRBJ2-1; the D gene is possibly TRBD2 (6 bases). This TCR derives from a boy younger than two with a congenital heart defect. Sequencing was carried out using thymocytes. CDR3 protein: CASSLSLRGYNEQFF. The CDR3 coding sequence is TGTGCCAGCAGCTTATCCTTACGGGGGTACAATGAGCAGTTCTTC.